This T cell receptor (beta chain) was recovered during a study of cytomegalovirus exposure and HLA in healthy donors. Study outcomes and limitations: Reports indicate that TCR beta sequences accurately predicted the HLA-A and HLA-B alleles of most subjects. The records held CMV serostatus as the only immune exposure information. Overall, approximately 150 TCR beta chains were annotated as cytomegalovirus-associated.

With respect to this clone: Its antigen is still unknown.

PCR primers comprised 60 Vbeta and 13 Jbeta primers. TCRdb keeps only in-frame clones here, not all; method: immunoSEQ multiplex PCR. The sample includes about 160,000 clones, approximately 80% of them seen just once. This sequence originates from a woman between 45 and 65 years old in good health and CMV-seronegative. The specimen sequenced was PBMCs.

The CDR3 DNA reads as TGTGCCAGCAGCCTTCTCTCTGGAAACACCATATATTTT. Amino acid sequence: CASSLLSGNTIYF. V gene TRBV7-7 combines with J gene TRBJ1-3; D gene uncertain. Between the trimmed V and J ends, which lost 5 bases and 0 bases, there was a span of 5 bases. The CDR3 is 13 amino acids. Germline CDR1 SSHAT, CDR2 FNYEAQ (reference sequence).